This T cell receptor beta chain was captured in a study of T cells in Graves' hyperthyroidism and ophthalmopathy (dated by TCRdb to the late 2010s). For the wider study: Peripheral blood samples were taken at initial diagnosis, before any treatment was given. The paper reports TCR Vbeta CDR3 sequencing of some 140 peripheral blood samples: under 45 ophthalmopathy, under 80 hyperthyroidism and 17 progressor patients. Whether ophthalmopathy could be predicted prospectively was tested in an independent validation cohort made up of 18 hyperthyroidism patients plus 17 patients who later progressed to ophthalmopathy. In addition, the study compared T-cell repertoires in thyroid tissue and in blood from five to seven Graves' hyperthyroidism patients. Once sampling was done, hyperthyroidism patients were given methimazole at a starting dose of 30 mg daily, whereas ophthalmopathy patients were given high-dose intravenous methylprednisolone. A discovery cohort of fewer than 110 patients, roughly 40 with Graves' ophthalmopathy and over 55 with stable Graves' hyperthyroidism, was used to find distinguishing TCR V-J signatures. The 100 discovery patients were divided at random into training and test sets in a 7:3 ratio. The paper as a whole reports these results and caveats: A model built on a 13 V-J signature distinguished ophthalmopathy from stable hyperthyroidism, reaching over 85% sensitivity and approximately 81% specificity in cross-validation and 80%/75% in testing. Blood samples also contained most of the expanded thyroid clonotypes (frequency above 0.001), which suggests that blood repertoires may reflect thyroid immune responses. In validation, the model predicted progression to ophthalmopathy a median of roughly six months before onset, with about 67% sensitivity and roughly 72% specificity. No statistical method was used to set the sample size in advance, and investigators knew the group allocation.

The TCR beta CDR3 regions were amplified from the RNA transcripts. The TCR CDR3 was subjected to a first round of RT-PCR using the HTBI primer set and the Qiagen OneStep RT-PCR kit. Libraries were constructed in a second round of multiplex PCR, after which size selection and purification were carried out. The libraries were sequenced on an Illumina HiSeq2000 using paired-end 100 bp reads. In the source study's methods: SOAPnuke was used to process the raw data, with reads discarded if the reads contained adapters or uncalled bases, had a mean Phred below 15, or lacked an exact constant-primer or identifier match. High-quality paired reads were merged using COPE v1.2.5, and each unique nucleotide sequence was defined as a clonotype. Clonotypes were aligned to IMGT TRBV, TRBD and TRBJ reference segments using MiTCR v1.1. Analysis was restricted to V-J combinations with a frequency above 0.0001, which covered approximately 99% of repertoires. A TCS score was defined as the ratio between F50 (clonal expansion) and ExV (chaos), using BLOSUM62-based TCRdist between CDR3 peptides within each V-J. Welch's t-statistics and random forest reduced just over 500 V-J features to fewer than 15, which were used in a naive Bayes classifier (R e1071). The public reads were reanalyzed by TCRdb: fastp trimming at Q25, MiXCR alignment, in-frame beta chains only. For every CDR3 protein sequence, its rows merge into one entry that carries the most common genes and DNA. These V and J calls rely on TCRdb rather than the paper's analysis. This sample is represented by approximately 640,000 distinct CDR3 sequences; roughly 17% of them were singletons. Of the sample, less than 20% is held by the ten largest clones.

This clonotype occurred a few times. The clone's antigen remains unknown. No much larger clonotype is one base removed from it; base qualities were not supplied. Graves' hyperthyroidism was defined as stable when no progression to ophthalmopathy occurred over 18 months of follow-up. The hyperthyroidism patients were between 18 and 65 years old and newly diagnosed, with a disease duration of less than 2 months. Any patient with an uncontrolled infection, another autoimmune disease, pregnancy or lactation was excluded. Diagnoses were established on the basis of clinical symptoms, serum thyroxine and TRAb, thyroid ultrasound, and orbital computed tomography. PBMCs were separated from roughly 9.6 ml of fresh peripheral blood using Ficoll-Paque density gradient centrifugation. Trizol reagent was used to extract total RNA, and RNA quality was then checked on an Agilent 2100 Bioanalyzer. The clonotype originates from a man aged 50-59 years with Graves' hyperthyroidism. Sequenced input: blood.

In nucleotides, the sequence is TGCAGTGCCCAGCTAGCGGGAAGTTACAATGAGCAGTTCTTC. This encodes CSAQLAGSYNEQFF. The V gene is TRBV20-1 and the J gene is TRBJ2-1; TRBD2 lines up with 9 middle nucleotides. Including cysteine and phenylalanine, the CDR3 has 14 amino acids. Only the CDR3 DNA stays, 42 bases, in frame from base 1. V lost 6 bases and J lost 4 bases, and the count of bases not matched to a germline gene is 7. CDR1 DFQATT and CDR2 SNEGSKA were looked up in the germline V gene (reference sequence).